This TCR beta chain was documented in a study of T cells after yellow fever vaccination (dated by TCRdb to between 2018 and 2021). Study-wide context: Libraries from fractions with low cell numbers were prepared with the SMART-Seq v4 Ultra Low Input RNA kit. To track T-cell clones before and after primary and booster YFV17D yellow fever vaccination, bulk TCR alpha and beta repertoires were sequenced longitudinally. Blood samples were taken at several timepoints before and after primary and secondary immunization, and bulk PBMC replicates and cell subsets were isolated. Two healthy male donors, one aged 18 to 30 and one aged 30 to 40 years, were included in the cohort. Paper-wide results and their limitations: A small fraction of clonotypes showed up in both the CD4 and CD8 compartments, probably as a result of convergent recombination. Most clones expanded after primary vaccination were re-detected after the booster (almost 97% of CD4 and about 88% of CD8), suggesting broad memory maintenance. Computational filtering was required because FACS-sorted repertoires could contain abundant contaminating clonotypes from the bulk population. Because the study included only two donors, the extent to which the findings can be generalized is limited. The secondary T-cell response was weaker than the primary response but faster, peaking on day 5 instead of day 15.

TCR cDNA was synthesized by 5'RACE template switching, which introduced a universal primer site and unique molecular identifiers. Priming of cDNA synthesis was performed from both the TCR alpha and TCR beta constant segments. Library amplification involved two PCR steps, and the second step added sample barcodes and sequencing adapters. Sequencing of libraries was done on Illumina HiSeq 2500 (2x100 bp) or NovaSeq (2x150 bp). Regarding the original processing steps: MIGEC was used to demultiplex reads and collapse the reads into UMI consensus sequences, and MiXCR was used for V(D)J alignment. Vaccine-responding clonotypes were identified with edgeR using replicate PBMC samples, with FDR below 0.01 and a log2 fold change above 5 up to day 15 being required. Bulk clonotypes were assigned CD4 or CD8 identity according to which sequenced CD4 or CD8 repertoire held them at higher abundance. TCRdb itself trimmed the public reads at Q25 with fastp, ran MiXCR and retained productive beta chains. Every distinct CDR3 protein forms one entry, paired with its most common genes and DNA. The V and J calls shown here were made by TCRdb, not taken from the authors' results. The sample contains a few hundred thousand distinct CDR3 sequences, about a sixth of them found a single time. 17% of the sample is in the top ten clones.

Sequences SEHNR (CDR1) and FQNEAQ (CDR2) are obtained from the germline V gene (reference sequence). V loses 3 bases, J loses 1 base, and the germline ends lie 12 bases apart. The CDR3, from cysteine to phenylalanine, totals 15 residues. The entry retains the CDR3 DNA only, 45 bases that are in frame from base 1. Explained via the paper, the treatment or condition label denotes: live attenuated yellow fever vaccine strain. Two biological replicates of bulk PBMCs were collected at each blood-draw timepoint. PBMCs were isolated from peripheral blood using a standard Ficoll-Paque protocol. TriZol was used to extract RNA from bulk PBMCs, CD4 and CD8 fractions, and dextramer-positive and dextramer-negative fractions. This clonotype was seen only a few times. Its antigen is still unknown. It has no much larger one-base neighbor in the sample; base qualities were not kept.

The chain employs TRBV7-9 and TRBJ2-5; the D gene identity is not certain. This TCR came from a man aged 18-30 years who received the YFV17D yellow fever vaccine. The sequences come from PBMCs, collected 4 to 5 days after the first yellow fever vaccination. The nucleotide sequence reads as follows: TGTGCCAGCAGCTTCCTAGGGCGGATCCAAGAGACCCAGTACTTC. This sequence encodes CASSFLGRIQETQYF.